The next 18 T cell receptor beta chains were all read from a single sample in a study of shared clonotypes between healthy human individuals (dated by TCRdb to the early 2020s). Libraries were prepared through the immunoSEQ multiplex PCR assay. The table was pulled from immuneACCESS by TCRdb, which kept in-frame rearrangements only. Such tables lose some clones; where checked, under half of the loss comes from unresolved V genes, and the rest has no known cause. The sample data list 2 million to 2.5 million clones, and 90% to 95% of these were observed just once. Together, the top ten hold about 0.39% of the sample. Sequenced sample: naive CD4+ T cells from PBMCs. Explained via the paper, the cell subset or site label denotes: CD45RA+ positively selected. These receptors all come from a man aged 18 to 30 in good health. Some clones in this sample may be carry-over from other donors' samples.

This chain joins TRBV18 and TRBJ1-1, with 9 nucleotides matching TRBD1. CDR1 KGHSH and CDR2 LQKENI come from the germline V gene. CDR3 length: 17 residues. Germline trimming cut 3 bases from V and 2 bases from J; bases unmatched to any gene: 10. CDR3 nucleotides: TGTGCCAGCTCACCGAGGACAGGGGAGAGAATAAACACTGAAGCTTTCTTT. This gives the protein CASSPRTGERINTEAFF.

This CDR3 reads CASSPTTVSYNEQFF. CDR3 nucleotide sequence: TGCGCCAGCAGCCCAACGACAGTCTCCTACAATGAGCAGTTCTTC. V and J are TRBV4-1 and TRBJ2-1; tentative D call: TRBD1 (5 bases). The CDR3 is 15 residues long. With 4 bases removed from V and 0 bases from J, the gap between germline ends came to 10 bases. The germline CDR1 and CDR2 sequences are MGHRA and YSYEKL.

The chain employs TRBV6-1 and TRBJ2-2, with D tentatively TRBD2 (5 bases). This CDR3 comprises 15 residues. V gave up 7 bases and J gave up 3 bases, with 15 bases separating them. CDR1 is MNHNS, CDR2 SASEGT, per germline. CDR3 bases: TGTGCCAGCACCTCGCGAGCGGACTACACCGGGGAGCTGTTTTTT. Protein: CASTSRADYTGELFF.

This chain joins TRBV29-1 and TRBJ2-1; D possibly corresponds to TRBD2 (5 bases). Between the trimmed V and J ends, which lost 5 bases and 2 bases, there was a span of 16 bases. The germline CDR1 and CDR2 sequences are SQVTM and ANQGSEA. This CDR3 is 15 amino acids long. The CDR3 protein is CSVPQGRVTYNEQFF. The CDR3 DNA sequence: TGCAGCGTTCCTCAAGGGCGGGTCACCTACAATGAGCAGTTCTTC.

V and J are TRBV4-1 and TRBJ2-1; 9 bases are shared with TRBD1. Germline trimming cut 6 bases from V and 5 bases from J; bases unmatched to any gene: 8. Germline V gene data show CDR1 as MGHRA and CDR2 as YSYEKL. This CDR3 is built from 15 residues. CDR3 in amino acids: CASSPTGTGNNEQFF. The CDR3 bases are TGCGCCAGCAGTCCCACCGGGACAGGGAACAATGAGCAGTTCTTC.

The V call is TRBV5-6, the J call TRBJ2-4; D unclear. The CDR3 consists of 14 residues. V lost 0 bases to trimming and J lost 2 bases, with 6 bases between them. Germline CDR1 and CDR2: SGHDT and YYEEEE. CDR3 protein: CASSLGETKNIQYF. CDR3 coding DNA: TGTGCCAGCAGCTTGGGGGAAACCAAAAACATTCAGTACTTC.

The chain is built from TRBV7-3 and TRBJ2-3; D remains ambiguous. The ends were cut back, 0 bases at V and 2 bases at J, with 9 bases in the middle. This CDR3 has 15 residues. Germline-derived CDR1 and CDR2 are SGHTA and FQGTGA. This CDR3 is CASSLTARDTDTQYF. For the CDR3, the DNA is TGTGCCAGCAGCTTAACTGCTAGGGACACAGATACGCAGTATTTT.

The chain is built from TRBV5-1 and TRBJ1-5; the D is unclear. V lost 4 bases and J lost 2, with 13 bases in between. CDR1 and CDR2 (germline): SGHRS, YFSETQ. The CDR3 consists of 15 residues. The DNA for the CDR3 is TGCGCCAGCAGCCCGCTGGGGATAGGCAATCAGCCCCAGCATTTT. It encodes CASSPLGIGNQPQHF.

This clone was seen only a few times. The same CDR3 is also encoded by other DNA sequences in this sample. The chain employs TRBV28 and TRBJ2-1; TRBD1 aligns across 7 bases. Per germline, CDR1 MDHEN and CDR2 SYDVKM. This CDR3 spans 13 amino acids. The trim removed 4 bases at V and 4 bases at J, leaving 1 base unmatched. The CDR3 sequence: CASSWDSYNEQFF. The DNA for the CDR3 is TGTGCCAGCAGTTGGGACAGTTACAATGAGCAGTTCTTC.

A remark on this clone: The sample has other DNA sequences that encode this CDR3 too. The chain couples TRBV28 to TRBJ1-2; 8 nucleotides agree with TRBD1. Germline V gene data show CDR1 as MDHEN and CDR2 as SYDVKM. The CDR3 has 14 residues. Trimming removed 4 bases from V and 4 bases from J; junction bases left unmatched: 5. CDR3 protein: CASSSGQGTYGYTF. CDR3 in DNA: TGTGCCAGCAGTTCCGGACAGGGAACCTATGGCTACACCTTC.

Remarks on this clone: Other DNA sequences in the same sample also yield this CDR3. The rearrangement uses TRBV5-4 and TRBJ1-2; TRBD1 agrees at 10 bases. CDR3 length equals 14 residues. V gave up 4 bases and J gave up 1 base; unmatched junction bases: 1. CDR1 is SGHNT, CDR2 YYREEE, per germline (reference sequence). The CDR3 sequence: CASSRDRGNYGYTF. In DNA form, the CDR3 reads TGTGCCAGCAGCCGGGACAGGGGTAACTATGGCTACACCTTC.

This clone appeared a few times. The sample has other DNA sequences that encode this CDR3 too. The rearrangement uses TRBV5-1 and TRBJ1-4, with D uncertain. The germline V gene has CDR1 SGHRS and CDR2 YFSETQ. This CDR3 has 11 residues. Trimming cost V 0 bases and J 7 bases, with 1 base left between them. The CDR3 loop reads CASSLGEKLFF. Here the CDR3 DNA reads TGCGCCAGCAGCTTGGGTGAAAAACTGTTTTTT.

The rearrangement joins TRBV29-1 to TRBJ1-1; tentatively, D is TRBD1 (5 bases). Deletions cut 0 bases from V and 5 bases from J, with 19 bases between. The CDR3 is 16 amino acids. CDR1 and CDR2 (germline): SQVTM, ANQGSEA. CDR3 protein: CSVEDPVGGRGTEAFF. The DNA of the CDR3 is TGCAGCGTTGAAGATCCCGTCGGGGGAAGAGGAACTGAAGCTTTCTTT. Supplemented by reference TRBV29-1 and TRBJ1-1, the full variable domain reads SAVISQKPSRDICQRGTSLTIQCQVDSQVTMMFWYRQQPGQSLTLIATANQGSEATYESGFVIDKFPISRPNLTFSTLTVSNMSPEDSSIYLCSVEDPVGGRGTEAFFGQGTRLTVV.

The chain has TRBV7-9 and TRBJ2-7; D is uncertain. Trimming left V 4 bases short and J 4 bases short, with 8 bases between. Germline V gene data show CDR1 as SEHNR and CDR2 as FQNEAQ (reference sequence). The CDR3 covers 12 residues. In DNA form, the CDR3 reads TGTGCCAGCAGCTATCTCTATTACGAGCAGTACTTC. Translated: CASSYLYYEQYF. Combining the CDR3 with reference TRBV7-9 and TRBJ2-7 gives the whole variable domain DTGVSQNPRHKITKRGQNVTFRCDPISEHNRLYWYRQTLGQGPEFLTYFQNEAQLEKSRLLSDRFSAERPKGSFSTLEIQRTEQGDSAMYLCASSYLYYEQYFGPGTRLTVT.

The chain joins TRBV14 to TRBJ1-5; tentatively, D is TRBD1 (6 bases). With 5 bases removed from V and 5 bases from J, the gap between germline ends came to 10 bases. The germline V gene encodes CDR1 SGHDN and CDR2 FVKESK. This CDR3 comprises 13 residues. The CDR3 region has the DNA TGTGCCAGCAGCGAGGGGGTATATCAGCCCCAGCATTTT. Residues: CASSEGVYQPQHF.

This chain joins TRBV6-5 and TRBJ2-3, with unresolved D. Germline loops: CDR1 MNHEY, CDR2 SVGAGI. The CDR3 sequence is 14 residues long. V gave up 5 bases and J gave up 2 bases, with 11 bases separating them. Here the CDR3 DNA reads TGTGCCAGCAGTGCCGGAAGGGCCACAGATACGCAGTATTTT. Protein sequence: CASSAGRATDTQYF.

This chain uses TRBV28 with TRBJ1-5; no reliable D call. Trimming took 3 bases from V and 0 from J, leaving 9 bases between them. This CDR3 comprises 15 residues. Germline CDR1 reads MDHEN; CDR2 reads SYDVKM. The DNA of the CDR3 is TGTGCCAGCAGTTTTCGAGACATTAGCAATCAGCCCCAGCATTTT. Amino acid sequence: CASSFRDISNQPQHF.

The rearrangement links TRBV19 to TRBJ1-5; D gene uncertain. Germline V CDR1 and CDR2: LNHDA, SQIVND (reference sequence). The CDR3 is 13 residues long. The V end lost 10 bases, the J end lost 2 bases, and 12 bases lay between the germline ends. The DNA of the CDR3 is TGTGCCACCTCGGGTGGAGGCAATCAGCCCCAGCATTTT. This codes for CATSGGGNQPQHF.